The 5 T cell receptor beta chains presented below share a single source sample, sequenced in a study of shared clonotypes between healthy human individuals. The assay was immunoSEQ multiplex PCR, and TCRdb's table has in-frame clones only and misses some. The sample shows some 2,000,000 clones, around 95% of them seen only once. Sequenced: naive CD4+ T cells sorted from blood. The subset denotes: CD45RA+ positively selected. All receptors derive from a man between 18 and 35 years old in good health.

The J gene is TRBJ1-2, the V gene TRBV7-9, with 10 bases matching TRBD1. V lost 4 bases, J lost 6 bases, and 8 bases stayed unmatched. The CDR3 is 15 residues long. Germline CDR1 is SEHNR and CDR2 is FQNEAQ (reference sequence). CDR3 sequence: CASSSTTGGRDGYTF. The CDR3 nucleotides are TGTGCCAGCAGCTCCACGACAGGGGGCAGGGATGGCTACACCTTC.

The chain links TRBV29-1 to TRBJ1-1, with 10 bases lining up with TRBD1. Germline CDR1 and CDR2: SQVTM and ANQGSEA. CDR3 length: 14 residues. J lost 7 bases, V lost 5 bases, and 10 bases had no gene match. The CDR3 nucleotides read TGCAGCGTTCCCGGGACAGGGGTTTTCAATGAAGCTTTCTTT. It yields the protein CSVPGTGVFNEAFF.

This sequence joins TRBV7-2 and TRBJ2-3; 9 bases align to TRBD2. The V gene end was trimmed by 1 base and the J gene end by 2 bases; junction bases not matched to a gene: 4. There are 16 residues in the CDR3. Looked up from germline, CDR1 is SGHTA and CDR2 is FQGNSA. For the CDR3, the DNA is TGTGCCAGCAGCTTAGTGCTAGCGGGGTACACAGATACGCAGTATTTT. Its protein is CASSLVLAGYTDTQYF.

The chain carries TRBV18 and TRBJ2-7; 8 nucleotides line up with TRBD1. The germline V gene encodes CDR1 KGHSH and CDR2 LQKENI. The ends lost 3 bases at V and 2 bases at J; junction bases unmatched: 21. CDR3 size: 20 residues. The CDR3 region is CASSPRGQGFWVDSAYEQYF. The CDR3, as DNA: TGTGCCAGCTCACCGCGCGGACAGGGATTTTGGGTGGATTCCGCCTACGAGCAGTACTTC.

The V and J genes are TRBV10-3 and TRBJ1-5, with unresolved D. The ends were cut back, 4 bases at V and 6 bases at J, with 13 bases in the middle. The germline CDR1 and CDR2 sequences are ENHRY and SYGVKD. There are 14 residues in the CDR3. DNA of the CDR3: TGTGCCATCAGTGCCCTCGGTCCCTCTCAGCCCCAGCATTTT. Protein: CAISALGPSQPQHF.